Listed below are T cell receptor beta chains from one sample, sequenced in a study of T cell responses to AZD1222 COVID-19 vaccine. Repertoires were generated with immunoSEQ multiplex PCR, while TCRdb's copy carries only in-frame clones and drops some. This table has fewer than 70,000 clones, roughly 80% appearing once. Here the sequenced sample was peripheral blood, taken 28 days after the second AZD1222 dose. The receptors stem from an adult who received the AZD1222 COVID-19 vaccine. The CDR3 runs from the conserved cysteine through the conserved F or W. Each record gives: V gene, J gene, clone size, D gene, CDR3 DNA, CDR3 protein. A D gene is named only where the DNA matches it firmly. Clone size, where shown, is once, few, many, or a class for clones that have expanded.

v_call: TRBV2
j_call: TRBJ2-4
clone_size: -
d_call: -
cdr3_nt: TGTGCCAGCAGCCAAGCGGGGACAGGAAAAAACATTCAGTACTTC
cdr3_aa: CASSQAGTGKNIQYF

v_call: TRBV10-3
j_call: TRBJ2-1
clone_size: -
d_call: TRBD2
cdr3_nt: TGTGCCATCAGTGAGTCGGTAGCGGGGGATGAGCAGTTCTTC
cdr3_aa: CAISESVAGDEQFF

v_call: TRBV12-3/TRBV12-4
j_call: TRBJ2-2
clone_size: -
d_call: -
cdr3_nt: TGTGCCATGAGGGAGAGCACCGGGGAGCTGTTTTTT
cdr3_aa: CAMRESTGELFF

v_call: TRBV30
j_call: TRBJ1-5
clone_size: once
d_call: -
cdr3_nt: TGTGCCTGGAGTTTGGTAGGGAATCAGCCCCAGCATTTT
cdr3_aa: CAWSLVGNQPQHF

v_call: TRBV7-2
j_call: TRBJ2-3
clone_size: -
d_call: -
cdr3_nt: TGTGCCAGCAGCCAGCTGGGCACAGATACGCAGTATTTT
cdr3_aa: CASSQLGTDTQYF

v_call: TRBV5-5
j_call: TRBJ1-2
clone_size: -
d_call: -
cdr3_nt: TGTGCCAGCAGCTTAGCAGTTAAAGGGGGCTACACCTTC
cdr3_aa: CASSLAVKGGYTF

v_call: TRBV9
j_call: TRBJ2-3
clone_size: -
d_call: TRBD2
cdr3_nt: TGTGCCAGCACCCTGGGGACTAGCGTTAGGACAGATACGCAGTATTTT
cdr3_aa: CASTLGTSVRTDTQYF

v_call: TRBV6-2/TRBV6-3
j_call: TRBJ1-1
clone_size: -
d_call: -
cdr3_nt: TGTGCCAGCAGTGGGACACTAGGAATGAACACTGAAGCTTTCTTT
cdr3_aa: CASSGTLGMNTEAFF

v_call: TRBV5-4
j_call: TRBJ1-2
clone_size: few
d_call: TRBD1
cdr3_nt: TGTGCCAGCAGCCGAAGCAGACAGGGATTTGTCGCTAACTATGGCTACACCTTC
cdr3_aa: CASSRSRQGFVANYGYTF

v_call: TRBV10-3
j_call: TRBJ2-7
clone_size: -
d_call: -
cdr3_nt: TGTGCCATCAGTGCCAGCACCTACGAGCAGTACTTC
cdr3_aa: CAISASTYEQYF

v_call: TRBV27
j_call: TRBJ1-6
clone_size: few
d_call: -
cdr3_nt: TGTGCCAGCAGCTTTACCATCTATAATTCACCCCTCCACTTT
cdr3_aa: CASSFTIYNSPLHF

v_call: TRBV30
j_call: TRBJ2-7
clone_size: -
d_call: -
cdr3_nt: TGTGCCTGGAGGATCGGGGGCGCGCCCTACGAGCAGTACTTC
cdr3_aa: CAWRIGGAPYEQYF

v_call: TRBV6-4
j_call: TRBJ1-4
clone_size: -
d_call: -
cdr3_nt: TGTGCCAGCCCTCGGACATCCCTCCCGAAGGGGACTAATGAAAAACTGTTTTTT
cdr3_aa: CASPRTSLPKGTNEKLFF

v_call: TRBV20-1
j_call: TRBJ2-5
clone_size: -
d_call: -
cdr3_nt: TGCAGTGGTAGTAGTGGTTTTTGGGGACAAACACAAGAGACCCAGTACTTC
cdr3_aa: CSGSSGFWGQTQETQYF

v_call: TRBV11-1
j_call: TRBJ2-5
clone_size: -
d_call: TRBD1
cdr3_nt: TGTGCCAGCAGCTTCCACCGGGACAGGCAAGAGACCCAGTACTTC
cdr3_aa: CASSFHRDRQETQYF

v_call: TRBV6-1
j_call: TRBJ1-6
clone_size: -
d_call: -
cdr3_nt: TGTGCCAGCAGTGGGGGGGGAGGGATGTGGGAGTCACCCCTCCACTTT
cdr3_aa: CASSGGGGMWESPLHF

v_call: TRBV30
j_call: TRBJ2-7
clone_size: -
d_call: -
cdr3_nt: TGTGCCTGGACTAGATTTCGACAGGGAGGCTACGAGCAGTACTTC
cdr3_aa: CAWTRFRQGGYEQYF

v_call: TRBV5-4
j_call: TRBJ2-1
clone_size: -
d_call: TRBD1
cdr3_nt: TGTGCCAGCAGCAAGGGACAGGCAATTAATGAGCAGTTCTTC
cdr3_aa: CASSKGQAINEQFF

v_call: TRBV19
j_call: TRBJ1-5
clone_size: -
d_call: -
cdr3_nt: TGTGCCAGTATTTTGTATCAGCCCCAGCATTTT
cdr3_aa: CASILYQPQHF

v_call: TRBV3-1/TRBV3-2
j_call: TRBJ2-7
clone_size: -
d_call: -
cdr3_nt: TGTGCCAGCAGCCAAGATATGGACTTCCCCTACGAGCAGTACTTC
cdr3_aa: CASSQDMDFPYEQYF

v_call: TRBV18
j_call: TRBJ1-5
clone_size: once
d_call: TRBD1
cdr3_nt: TGTGCCAGCTCATCACAGGGGGCTGGTCAGCCCCAGCATTTT
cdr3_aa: CASSSQGAGQPQHF

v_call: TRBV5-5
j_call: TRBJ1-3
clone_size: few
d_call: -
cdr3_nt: TGTGCCAGCAGCTTGAATTTCAACTCTGGAAACACCATATATTTT
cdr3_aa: CASSLNFNSGNTIYF

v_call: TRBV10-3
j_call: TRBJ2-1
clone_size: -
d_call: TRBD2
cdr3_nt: TGTGCCATCAGTCGGACTAGCGGCTCCTACAATGAGCAGTTCTTC
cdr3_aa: CAISRTSGSYNEQFF

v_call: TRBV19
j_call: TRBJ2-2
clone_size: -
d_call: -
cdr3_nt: TGTGCCAGTAGTGGGACCCCGAACACCGGGGAGCTGTTTTTT
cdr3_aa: CASSGTPNTGELFF

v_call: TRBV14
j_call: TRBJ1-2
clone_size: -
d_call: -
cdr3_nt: TGTGCCAGCAGCCCGACGACAGGTATCAACTATGGCTACACCTTC
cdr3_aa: CASSPTTGINYGYTF

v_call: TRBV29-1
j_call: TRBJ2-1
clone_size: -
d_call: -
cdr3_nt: TGCAGCGTCCAAGAATCTACCTACAATGAGCAGTTCTTC
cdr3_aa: CSVQESTYNEQFF

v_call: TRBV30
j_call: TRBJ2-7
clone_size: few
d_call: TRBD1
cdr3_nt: TGTGCCTGGAGTGCTACAGGGGGCTACGGTCTGAACGAGCAGTACTTC
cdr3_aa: CAWSATGGYGLNEQYF

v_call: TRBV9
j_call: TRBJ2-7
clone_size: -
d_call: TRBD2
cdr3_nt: TGTGCCAGCAGCCCGGTCCCGGGGGGGCAGTCCGAGCAGTACTTC
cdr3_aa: CASSPVPGGQSEQYF